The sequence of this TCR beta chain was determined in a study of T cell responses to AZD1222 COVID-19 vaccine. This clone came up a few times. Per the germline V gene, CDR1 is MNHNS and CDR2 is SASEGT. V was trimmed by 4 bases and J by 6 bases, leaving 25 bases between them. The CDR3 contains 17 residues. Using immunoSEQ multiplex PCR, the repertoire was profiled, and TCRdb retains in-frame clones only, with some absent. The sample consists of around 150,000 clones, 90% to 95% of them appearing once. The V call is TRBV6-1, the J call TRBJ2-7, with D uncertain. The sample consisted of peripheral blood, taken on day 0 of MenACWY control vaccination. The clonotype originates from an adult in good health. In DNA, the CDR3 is TGTGCCAGCAGTGCGACTGGAGCAGCACGAGGACCCTCCGAGCAGTACTTC. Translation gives CASSATGAARGPSEQYF.